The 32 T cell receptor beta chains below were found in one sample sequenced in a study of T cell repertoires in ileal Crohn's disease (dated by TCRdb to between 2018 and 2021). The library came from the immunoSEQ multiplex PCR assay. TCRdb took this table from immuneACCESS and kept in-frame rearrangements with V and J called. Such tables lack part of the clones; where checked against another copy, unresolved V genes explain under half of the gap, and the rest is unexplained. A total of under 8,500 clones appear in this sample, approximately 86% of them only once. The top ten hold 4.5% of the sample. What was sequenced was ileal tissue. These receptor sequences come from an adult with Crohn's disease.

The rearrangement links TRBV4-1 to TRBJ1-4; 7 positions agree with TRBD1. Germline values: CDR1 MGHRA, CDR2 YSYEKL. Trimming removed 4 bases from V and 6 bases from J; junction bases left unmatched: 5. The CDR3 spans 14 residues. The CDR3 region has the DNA TGCGCCAGCAGCCCCCGGACAGGTCATGAAAAACTGTTTTTT. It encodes CASSPRTGHEKLFF.

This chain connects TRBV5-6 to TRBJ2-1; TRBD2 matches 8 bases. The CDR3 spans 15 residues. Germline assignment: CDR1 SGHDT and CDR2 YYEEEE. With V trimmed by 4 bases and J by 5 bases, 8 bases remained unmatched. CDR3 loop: CASSASGRRNNEQFF. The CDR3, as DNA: TGTGCCAGCAGCGCCAGCGGGAGAAGGAACAATGAGCAGTTCTTC.

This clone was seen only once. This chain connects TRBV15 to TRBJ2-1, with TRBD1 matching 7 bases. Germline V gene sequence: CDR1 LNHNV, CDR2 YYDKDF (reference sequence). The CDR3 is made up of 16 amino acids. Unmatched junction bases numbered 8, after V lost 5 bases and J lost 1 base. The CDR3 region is CATSSLGQPSYNEQFF. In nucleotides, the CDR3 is TGTGCCACCAGCTCACTGGGACAGCCGTCCTACAATGAGCAGTTCTTC.

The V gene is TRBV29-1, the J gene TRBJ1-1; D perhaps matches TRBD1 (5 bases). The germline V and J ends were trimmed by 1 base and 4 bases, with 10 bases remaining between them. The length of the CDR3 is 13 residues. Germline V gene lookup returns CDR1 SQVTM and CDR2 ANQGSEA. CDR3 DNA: TGCAGCGTTGAAGGGCAGGGTACCACTGAAGCTTTCTTT. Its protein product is CSVEGQGTTEAFF.

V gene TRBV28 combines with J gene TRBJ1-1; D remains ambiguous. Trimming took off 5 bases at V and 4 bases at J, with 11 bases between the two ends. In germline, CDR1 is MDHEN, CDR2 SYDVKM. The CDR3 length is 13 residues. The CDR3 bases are TGTGCCAGCAGTCCCCCAGCGGGCACTGAAGCTTTCTTT. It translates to CASSPPAGTEAFF.

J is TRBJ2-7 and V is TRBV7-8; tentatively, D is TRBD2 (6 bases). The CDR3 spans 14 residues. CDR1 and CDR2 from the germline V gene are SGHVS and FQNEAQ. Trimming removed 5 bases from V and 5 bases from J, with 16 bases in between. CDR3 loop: CASSPRRAADEQYF. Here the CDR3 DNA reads TGTGCCAGCAGCCCTCGGAGGGCCGCGGACGAGCAGTACTTC. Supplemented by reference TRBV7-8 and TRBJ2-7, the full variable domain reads GAGVSQSPRYKVAKRGQDVALRCDPISGHVSLFWYQQALGQGPEFLTYFQNEAQLDKSGLPSDRFFAERPEGSVSTLKIQRTQQEDSAVYLCASSPRRAADEQYFGPGTRLTVT.

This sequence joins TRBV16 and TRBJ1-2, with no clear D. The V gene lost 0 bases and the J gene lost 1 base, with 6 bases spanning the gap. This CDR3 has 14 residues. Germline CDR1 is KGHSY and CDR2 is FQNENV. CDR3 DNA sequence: TGTGCCAGCAGCCAATCGTCAGTTAACTATGGCTACACCTTC. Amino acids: CASSQSSVNYGYTF.

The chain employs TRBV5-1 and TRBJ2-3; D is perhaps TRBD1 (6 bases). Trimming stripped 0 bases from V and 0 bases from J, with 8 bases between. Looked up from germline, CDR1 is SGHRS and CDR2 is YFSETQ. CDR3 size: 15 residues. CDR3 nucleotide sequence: TGCGCCAGCAGCTTGGGGACAGCAAGCACAGATACGCAGTATTTT. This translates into CASSLGTASTDTQYF.

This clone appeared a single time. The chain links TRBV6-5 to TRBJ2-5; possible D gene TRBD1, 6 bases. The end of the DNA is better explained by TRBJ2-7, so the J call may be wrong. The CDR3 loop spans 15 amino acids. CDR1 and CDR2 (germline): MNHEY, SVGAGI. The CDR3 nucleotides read TGTGCCAGCAGTCCCGAATACAGGGCGGCCTACGAGCAGTACTTC. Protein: CASSPEYRAAYEQYF.

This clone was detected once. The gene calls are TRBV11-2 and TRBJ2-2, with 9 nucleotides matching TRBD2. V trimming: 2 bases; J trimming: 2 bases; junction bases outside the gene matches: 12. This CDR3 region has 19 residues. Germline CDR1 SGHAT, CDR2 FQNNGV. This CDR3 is CASSLRYSGSAANTGELFF. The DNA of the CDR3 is TGTGCCAGCAGCTTACGATATAGCGGGAGCGCCGCTAACACCGGGGAGCTGTTTTTT. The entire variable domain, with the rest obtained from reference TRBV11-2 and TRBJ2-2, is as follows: EAGVAQSPRYKIIEKRQSVAFWCNPISGHATLYWYQQILGQGPKLLIQFQNNGVVDDSQLPKDRFSAERLKGVDSTLKIQPAKLEDSAVYLCASSLRYSGSAANTGELFFGEGSRLTVL.

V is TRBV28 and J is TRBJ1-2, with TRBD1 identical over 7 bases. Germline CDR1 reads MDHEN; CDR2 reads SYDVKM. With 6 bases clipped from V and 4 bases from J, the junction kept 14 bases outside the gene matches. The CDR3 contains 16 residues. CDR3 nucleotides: TGTGCCAGCAGCCCATTCACAGGGGCCCAGGGCTATGGCTACACCTTC. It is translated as CASSPFTGAQGYGYTF.

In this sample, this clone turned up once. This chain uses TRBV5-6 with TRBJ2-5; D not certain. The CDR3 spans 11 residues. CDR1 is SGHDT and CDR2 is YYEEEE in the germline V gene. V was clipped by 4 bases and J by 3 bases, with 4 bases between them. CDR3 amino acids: CASSHKETQYF. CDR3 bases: TGTGCCAGCAGCCACAAAGAGACCCAGTACTTC.

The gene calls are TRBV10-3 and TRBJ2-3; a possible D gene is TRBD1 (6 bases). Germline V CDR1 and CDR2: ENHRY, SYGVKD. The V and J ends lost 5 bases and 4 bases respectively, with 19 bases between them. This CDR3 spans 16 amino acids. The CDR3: CAISQGPVAVSDTQYF. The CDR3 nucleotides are TGTGCCATCAGTCAGGGGCCAGTTGCAGTCTCAGATACGCAGTATTTT.

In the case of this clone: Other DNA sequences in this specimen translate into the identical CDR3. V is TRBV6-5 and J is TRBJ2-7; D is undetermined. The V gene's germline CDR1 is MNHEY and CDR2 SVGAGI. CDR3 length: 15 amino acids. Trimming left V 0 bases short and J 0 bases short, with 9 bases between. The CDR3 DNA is TGTGCCAGCAGTTACTCTGCCGGTTACTCCTACGAGCAGTACTTC. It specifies CASSYSAGYSYEQYF.

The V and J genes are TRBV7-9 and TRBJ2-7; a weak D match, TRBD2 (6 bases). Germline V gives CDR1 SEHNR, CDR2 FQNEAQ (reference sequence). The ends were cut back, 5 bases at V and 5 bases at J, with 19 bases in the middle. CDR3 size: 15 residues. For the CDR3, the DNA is TGTGCCAGCAGCGGAACCCGGGACTTAAGAGACGAGCAGTACTTC. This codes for CASSGTRDLRDEQYF.

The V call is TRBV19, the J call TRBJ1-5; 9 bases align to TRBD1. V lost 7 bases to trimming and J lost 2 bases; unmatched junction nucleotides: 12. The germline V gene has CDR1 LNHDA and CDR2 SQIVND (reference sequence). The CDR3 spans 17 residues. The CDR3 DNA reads TGTGCCAGTACCCGGACAGGGGCGGCTGGTGGCAATCAGCCCCAGCATTTT. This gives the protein CASTRTGAAGGNQPQHF.

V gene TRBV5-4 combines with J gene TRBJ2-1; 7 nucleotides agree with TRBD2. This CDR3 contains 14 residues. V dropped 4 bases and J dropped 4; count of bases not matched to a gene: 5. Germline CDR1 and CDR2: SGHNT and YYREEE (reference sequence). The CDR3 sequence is CASSASGLYNEQFF. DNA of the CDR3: TGTGCCAGCAGCGCTAGCGGACTATACAATGAGCAGTTCTTC.

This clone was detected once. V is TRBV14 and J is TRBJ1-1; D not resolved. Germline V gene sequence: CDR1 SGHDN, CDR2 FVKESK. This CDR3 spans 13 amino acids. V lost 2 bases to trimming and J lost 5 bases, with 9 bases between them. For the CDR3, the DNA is TGTGCCAGCAGCCAAATTCAGACTACTGAAGCTTTCTTT. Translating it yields CASSQIQTTEAFF.

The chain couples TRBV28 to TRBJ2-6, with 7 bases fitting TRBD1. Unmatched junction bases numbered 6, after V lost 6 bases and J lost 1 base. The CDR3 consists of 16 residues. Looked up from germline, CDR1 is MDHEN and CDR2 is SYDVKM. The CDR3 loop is CASRGQVMSGANVLTF. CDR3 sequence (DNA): TGTGCCAGCAGAGGACAGGTCATGTCTGGGGCCAACGTCCTGACTTTC.

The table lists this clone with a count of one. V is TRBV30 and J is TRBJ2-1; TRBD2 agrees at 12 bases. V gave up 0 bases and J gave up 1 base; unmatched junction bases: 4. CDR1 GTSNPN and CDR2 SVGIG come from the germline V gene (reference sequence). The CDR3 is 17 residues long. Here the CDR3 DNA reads TGTGCCTGGAGTGTAACTAGCGGGAGGTCTTCCTACAATGAGCAGTTCTTC. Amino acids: CAWSVTSGRSSYNEQFF. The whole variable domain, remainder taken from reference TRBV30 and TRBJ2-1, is SQTIHQWPATLVQPVGSPLSLECTVEGTSNPNLYWYRQAAGRGLQLLFYSVGIGQISSEVPQNLSASRPQDRQFILSSKKLLLSDSGFYLCAWSVTSGRSSYNEQFFGPGTRLTVL.

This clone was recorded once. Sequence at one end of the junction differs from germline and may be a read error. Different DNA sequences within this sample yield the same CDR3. CDR3 DNA sequence: TGTGCCAGCAGTTTCGACAGGGGCGTCACTGAGGCTTTCTTT. It is translated as CASSFDRGVTEAFF. This chain connects TRBV6-6 to TRBJ1-1; TRBD1 agrees at 8 bases. CDR1 and CDR2 (germline): MNHNY, SVGAGI (reference sequence). This CDR3 contains 14 residues.

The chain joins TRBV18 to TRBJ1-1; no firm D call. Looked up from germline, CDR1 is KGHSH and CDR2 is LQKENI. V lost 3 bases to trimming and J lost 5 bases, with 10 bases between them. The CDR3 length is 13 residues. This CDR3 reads CASSPTAGTEAFF. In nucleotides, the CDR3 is TGTGCCAGCTCACCGACCGCGGGGACTGAAGCTTTCTTT.

CDR3: CASSSRTSFTDTQYF. Written as DNA, the CDR3 is TGTGCCAGCAGCTCTAGGACTAGTTTCACAGATACGCAGTATTTT. This chain links TRBV28 with TRBJ2-3; 7 bases match TRBD2. Germline loops: CDR1 MDHEN, CDR2 SYDVKM. Trimming took 6 bases from V and 2 from J; bases not matched to a gene: 8. CDR3 size: 15 residues.

The chain's CDR3 is CAWSRGKNYGYTF. The CDR3 nucleotides are TGTGCCTGGTCGCGGGGCAAAAACTATGGCTACACCTTC. The chain joins TRBV30 to TRBJ1-2, with a possible D match to TRBD1 (5 bases). V lost 5 bases and J 2 bases, leaving 12 bases between the germline ends. Per the germline V gene, CDR1 is GTSNPN and CDR2 is SVGIG (reference sequence). CDR3 length: 13 residues.

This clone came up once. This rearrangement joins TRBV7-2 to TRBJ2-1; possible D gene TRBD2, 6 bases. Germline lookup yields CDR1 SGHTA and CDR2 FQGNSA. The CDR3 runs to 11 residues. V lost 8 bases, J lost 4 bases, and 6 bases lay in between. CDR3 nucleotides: TGTGCCAGCCGGGGGTACAATGAGCAGTTCTTC. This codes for CASRGYNEQFF.

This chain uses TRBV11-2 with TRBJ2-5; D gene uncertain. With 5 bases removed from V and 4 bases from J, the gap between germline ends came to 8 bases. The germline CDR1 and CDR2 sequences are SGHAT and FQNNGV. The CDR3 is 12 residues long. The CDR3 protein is CASSEQRETQYF. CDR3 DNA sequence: TGTGCCAGCAGCGAGCAGCGAGAGACCCAGTACTTC.

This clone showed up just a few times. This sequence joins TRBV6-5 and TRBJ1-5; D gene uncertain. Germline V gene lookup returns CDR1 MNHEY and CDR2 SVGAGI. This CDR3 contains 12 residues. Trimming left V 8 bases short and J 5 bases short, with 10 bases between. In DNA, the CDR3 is TGTGCCAGCGGTTCGGGGTATCAGCCCCAGCATTTT. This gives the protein CASGSGYQPQHF.

CDR3 loop: CASSEWTGGGEAFF. CDR3 sequence (DNA): TGCGCCAGCAGTGAGTGGACAGGGGGGGGTGAAGCTTTCTTT. This chain uses TRBV10-2 with TRBJ1-1; 10 bases map to TRBD1. Germline assignment: CDR1 WSHSY and CDR2 SAAADI. This CDR3 spans 14 amino acids. J was trimmed by 7 bases and V by 1 base; bases with no gene match: 3.

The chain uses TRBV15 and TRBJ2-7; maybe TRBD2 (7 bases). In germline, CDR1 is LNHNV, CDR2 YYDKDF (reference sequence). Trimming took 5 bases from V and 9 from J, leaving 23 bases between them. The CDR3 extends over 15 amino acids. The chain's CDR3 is CATSSRRGGAGTQYF. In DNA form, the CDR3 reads TGTGCCACCAGCTCCCGAAGGGGGGGGGCGGGAACGCAGTACTTC.

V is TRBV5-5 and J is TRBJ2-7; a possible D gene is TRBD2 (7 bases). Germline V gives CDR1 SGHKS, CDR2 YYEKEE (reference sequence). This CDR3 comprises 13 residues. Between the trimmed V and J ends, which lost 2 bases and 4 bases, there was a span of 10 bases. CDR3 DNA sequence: TGTGCCAGCAGCTTCGCGGGGGCTTACGAGCAGTACTTC. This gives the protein CASSFAGAYEQYF.

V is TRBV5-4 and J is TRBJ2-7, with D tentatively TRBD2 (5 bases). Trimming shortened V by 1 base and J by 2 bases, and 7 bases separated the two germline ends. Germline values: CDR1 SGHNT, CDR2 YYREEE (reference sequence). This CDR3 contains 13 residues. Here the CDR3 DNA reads TGTGCCAGCAGCTTGAACGGGGCCTACGAGCAGTACTTC. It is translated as CASSLNGAYEQYF.

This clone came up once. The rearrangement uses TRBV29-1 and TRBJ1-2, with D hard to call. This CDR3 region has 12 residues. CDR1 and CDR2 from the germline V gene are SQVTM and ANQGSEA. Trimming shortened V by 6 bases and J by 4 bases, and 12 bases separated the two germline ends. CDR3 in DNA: TGCAGCGTCGTCCGTTTTCCCTATGGCTACACCTTC. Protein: CSVVRFPYGYTF.